One T cell receptor (beta chain) is described in this entry. Its antigen is undetermined. This entry comes from a study of cytomegalovirus exposure and HLA in healthy donors. Regarding the study as a whole: A later analysis found common viral pathogens apparently linked to several of the most significant clusters. DRB1 had the most TCR associations and HLA-C the fewest, a later analysis found, with rates varying by HLA locus. The authors later found HLA-associated TCR beta chains more clonally expanded than equally common others.

The donors comprised healthy bone marrow donors. CDR1 is SGHVS and CDR2 is FQNEAQ in the germline V gene. Trimming left V 5 bases short and J 4 bases short, with 19 bases between. CDR3 length: 16 residues. Vbeta (60) and Jbeta (13) primers were used in the PCR. Sequencing was performed with immunoSEQ multiplex PCR; in TCRdb, only in-frame clones are kept and a portion is missing. This table holds over 150,000 clones, over 70% found once. The specimen sequenced was PBMCs. This receptor was obtained from a woman aged 25 to 39 in good health and CMV-seropositive. The chain is built from TRBV7-8 and TRBJ2-3, with D perhaps TRBD2 (6 bases). The CDR3 here is CASSLGTGAGADTQYF. In nucleotides, the CDR3 is TGTGCCAGCAGCCTCGGGACTGGCGCGGGCGCAGATACGCAGTATTTT.